Listed below are T cell receptor beta chains from one sample, sequenced in a study of T cells after yellow fever vaccination. TCRdb re-analysed the 5' RACE reads in MiXCR, keeping a single row per CDR3 protein. Among approximately 140,000 distinct CDR3 sequences listed, 7.7% were seen once. Sequenced material: CD4+ T cells sorted from PBMCs, taken 5 days after the yellow fever booster vaccination. The receptors were gathered from a man aged 25-45 years who received the YFV17D yellow fever vaccine. The CDR3 runs from the conserved cysteine through the conserved F or W. D genes are given only for firm matches. Clone sizes are given selectively: once, few, many, or a class where the clone is expanded.

j_gene: TRBJ2-5; d_gene: TRBD1; abundance: -; v_gene: TRBV18; CDR3aa: CASSPDRGKLETQYF; CDR3nt: TGTGCCAGCTCACCGGACAGGGGGAAATTAGAGACCCAGTACTTC
j_gene: TRBJ2-1; d_gene: TRBD2; abundance: many; v_gene: TRBV5-1; CDR3aa: CASSLASGGVDEQFF; CDR3nt: TGCGCCAGCAGCTTGGCTAGCGGAGGCGTTGATGAGCAGTTCTTC
j_gene: TRBJ2-1; d_gene: -; abundance: many; v_gene: TRBV10-3; CDR3aa: CAIRSGSNEQFF; CDR3nt: TGTGCCATCAGGAGCGGTAGCAATGAGCAGTTCTTC
j_gene: TRBJ2-1; d_gene: -; abundance: many; v_gene: TRBV6-2/TRBV6-3; CDR3aa: CASNYRRGEQFF; CDR3nt: TGTGCCAGCAATTATCGTCGGGGTGAGCAGTTCTTC
j_gene: TRBJ2-1; d_gene: -; abundance: many; v_gene: TRBV20-1; CDR3aa: CSARPDKGLRSYNEQFF; CDR3nt: TGCAGTGCTAGACCCGACAAGGGACTTCGATCCTACAATGAGCAGTTCTTC
j_gene: TRBJ2-1; d_gene: TRBD2; abundance: many; v_gene: TRBV20-1; CDR3aa: CSAPIAGSYNEQFF; CDR3nt: TGCAGTGCTCCTATAGCGGGTTCCTACAATGAGCAGTTCTTC
j_gene: TRBJ2-3; d_gene: -; abundance: many; v_gene: TRBV20-1; CDR3aa: CSAKDAGLSTDTQYF; CDR3nt: TGCAGTGCTAAAGACGCGGGCCTTAGCACAGATACGCAGTATTTT
j_gene: TRBJ2-3; d_gene: TRBD2; abundance: -; v_gene: TRBV19; CDR3aa: CASSRLAGGNTDTQYF; CDR3nt: TGTGCCAGTAGTCGGCTAGCGGGGGGAAACACAGATACGCAGTATTTT
j_gene: TRBJ2-1; d_gene: -; abundance: few; v_gene: TRBV9; CDR3aa: CASSVAGVSYNEQFF; CDR3nt: TGTGCCAGCAGCGTAGCGGGTGTCTCCTACAATGAGCAGTTCTTC
j_gene: TRBJ2-7; d_gene: -; abundance: many; v_gene: TRBV12-3/TRBV12-4; CDR3aa: CASSREQVYEQYF; CDR3nt: TGTGCCAGCAGTAGAGAGCAGGTTTACGAGCAGTACTTC
j_gene: TRBJ2-5; d_gene: -; abundance: many; v_gene: TRBV28; CDR3aa: CASSSTRLQVQAETQYF; CDR3nt: TGTGCCAGCAGTTCTACGAGATTACAGGTCCAGGCAGAGACCCAGTACTTC
j_gene: TRBJ2-7; d_gene: TRBD1; abundance: many; v_gene: TRBV6-1; CDR3aa: CASSRQGSYEQYF; CDR3nt: TGTGCCAGCAGCCGACAGGGGTCCTACGAGCAGTACTTC
j_gene: TRBJ1-1; d_gene: -; abundance: -; v_gene: TRBV20-1; CDR3aa: CSARVPLEGNTEAFF; CDR3nt: TGCAGTGCTAGGGTCCCTCTCGAAGGGAACACTGAAGCTTTCTTT
j_gene: TRBJ2-5; d_gene: TRBD2; abundance: many; v_gene: TRBV5-1; CDR3aa: CASSLEGGSKTQYF; CDR3nt: TGCGCCAGCAGCTTGGAGGGCGGGAGCAAGACCCAGTACTTC
j_gene: TRBJ2-3; d_gene: TRBD2; abundance: many; v_gene: TRBV12-3/TRBV12-4; CDR3aa: CASRDDSGRARDTQYF; CDR3nt: TGTGCCAGCAGAGATGATAGCGGGAGGGCCCGAGATACGCAGTATTTT
j_gene: TRBJ2-1; d_gene: TRBD2; abundance: many; v_gene: TRBV27; CDR3aa: CASSSLTSGRAYEQFF; CDR3nt: TGTGCCAGCAGTTCCCTGACTAGCGGGAGGGCCTATGAGCAGTTCTTC
j_gene: TRBJ2-7; d_gene: TRBD2; abundance: many; v_gene: TRBV28; CDR3aa: CASSSGSSGRNEQYF; CDR3nt: TGTGCCAGCAGTTCCGGTTCTAGCGGGAGAAATGAGCAGTACTTC
j_gene: TRBJ2-7; d_gene: -; abundance: few; v_gene: TRBV4-3; CDR3aa: CASSQERVYEQYF; CDR3nt: TGCGCCAGCAGCCAAGAACGGGTCTACGAGCAGTACTTC
j_gene: TRBJ2-6; d_gene: -; abundance: many; v_gene: TRBV9; CDR3aa: CASSVRGEGANVLTF; CDR3nt: TGTGCCAGCAGCGTACGAGGGGAAGGGGCCAACGTCCTGACTTTC
j_gene: TRBJ1-5; d_gene: TRBD1; abundance: many; v_gene: TRBV20-1; CDR3aa: CSAGGQSNQPQHF; CDR3nt: TGCAGTGCTGGGGGACAGAGCAATCAGCCCCAGCATTTT
j_gene: TRBJ1-2; d_gene: TRBD1; abundance: many; v_gene: TRBV7-2; CDR3aa: CASSLEGQTYGYTF; CDR3nt: TGTGCCAGCAGCTTAGAGGGACAGACCTATGGCTACACCTTC
j_gene: TRBJ2-7; d_gene: -; abundance: few; v_gene: TRBV20-1; CDR3aa: CSAKRDDYEQYF; CDR3nt: TGCAGTGCTAAACGGGACGACTACGAGCAGTACTTC
j_gene: TRBJ2-7; d_gene: TRBD1; abundance: -; v_gene: TRBV19; CDR3aa: CATHPGQGASEQYF; CDR3nt: TGTGCCACTCATCCCGGACAGGGGGCGTCCGAGCAGTACTTC
j_gene: TRBJ2-1; d_gene: -; abundance: many; v_gene: TRBV11-2; CDR3aa: CASSLDVGEQFF; CDR3nt: TGTGCCAGCAGCTTAGATGTAGGGGAGCAGTTCTTC
j_gene: TRBJ2-5; d_gene: -; abundance: many; v_gene: TRBV29-1; CDR3aa: CSVGAGTKETQYF; CDR3nt: TGCAGCGTTGGAGCAGGGACCAAAGAGACCCAGTACTTC
j_gene: TRBJ2-3; d_gene: TRBD2; abundance: many; v_gene: TRBV3-1; CDR3aa: CASSQEFELAGRSDTQYF; CDR3nt: TGTGCCAGCAGCCAAGAGTTCGAGCTAGCGGGACGTTCAGATACGCAGTATTTT
j_gene: TRBJ2-3; d_gene: TRBD1; abundance: many; v_gene: TRBV5-1; CDR3aa: CASSLSSRGPEDTQYF; CDR3nt: TGCGCCAGCAGCTTGTCCAGCAGGGGGCCTGAAGATACGCAGTATTTT
j_gene: TRBJ2-2; d_gene: -; abundance: many; v_gene: TRBV12-3/TRBV12-4; CDR3aa: CASSLVTGELFF; CDR3nt: TGTGCCAGCAGTTTAGTCACCGGGGAGCTGTTTTTT
j_gene: TRBJ2-4; d_gene: TRBD2; abundance: many; v_gene: TRBV6-4; CDR3aa: CASSPQMTSGVSKAKNIQYF; CDR3nt: TGTGCCAGCAGCCCGCAAATGACTAGCGGAGTCTCTAAAGCCAAAAACATTCAGTACTTC
j_gene: TRBJ2-5; d_gene: -; abundance: many; v_gene: TRBV20-1; CDR3aa: CSARSERNQETQYF; CDR3nt: TGCAGTGCTAGAAGTGAAAGGAATCAAGAGACCCAGTACTTC
j_gene: TRBJ2-7; d_gene: -; abundance: many; v_gene: TRBV6-1; CDR3aa: CASSSRLAREAYEQYF; CDR3nt: TGTGCCAGCTCCTCCCGCTTGGCCCGAGAGGCCTACGAGCAGTACTTC
j_gene: TRBJ2-3; d_gene: TRBD2; abundance: once; v_gene: TRBV20-1; CDR3aa: CCAHRPGGRATDTQYF; CDR3nt: TGCTGTGCTCATCGGCCGGGCGGGAGGGCTACAGATACGCAGTATTTT
j_gene: TRBJ2-7; d_gene: -; abundance: many; v_gene: TRBV20-1; CDR3aa: CSARGDTLVNEQYF; CDR3nt: TGCAGTGCTCGCGGAGACACCCTTGTCAACGAGCAGTACTTC
j_gene: TRBJ2-7; d_gene: -; abundance: many; v_gene: TRBV5-1; CDR3aa: CASSLELREQYF; CDR3nt: TGCGCCAGCAGCTTGGAACTTCGCGAGCAGTACTTC
j_gene: TRBJ2-5; d_gene: -; abundance: many; v_gene: TRBV20-1; CDR3aa: CSARSQGLRETQYF; CDR3nt: TGCAGTGCTAGGTCACAGGGCCTGAGAGAGACCCAGTACTTC
j_gene: TRBJ1-4; d_gene: -; abundance: many; v_gene: TRBV5-1; CDR3aa: CASSLGPLGGGEKLFF; CDR3nt: TGCGCCAGCAGCTTGGGCCCCCTAGGGGGAGGGGAAAAACTGTTTTTT
j_gene: TRBJ1-2; d_gene: -; abundance: few; v_gene: TRBV24-1; CDR3aa: CATSDFYGYTF; CDR3nt: TGTGCCACCAGTGATTTTTATGGCTACACCTTC
j_gene: TRBJ2-1; d_gene: TRBD2; abundance: few; v_gene: TRBV20-1; CDR3aa: CCARVLAGGASYNEQFF; CDR3nt: TGCTGTGCTAGAGTTCTAGCGGGAGGGGCCTCCTACAATGAGCAGTTCTTC
j_gene: TRBJ2-1; d_gene: -; abundance: many; v_gene: TRBV12-3/TRBV12-4; CDR3aa: CASSYSVGVPDNEQFF; CDR3nt: TGTGCCAGCAGCTATTCAGTCGGGGTCCCGGACAATGAGCAGTTCTTC
j_gene: TRBJ1-2; d_gene: -; abundance: many; v_gene: TRBV20-1; CDR3aa: CSAYGAGFGYTF; CDR3nt: TGCAGTGCCTACGGCGCAGGGTTTGGCTACACCTTC
j_gene: TRBJ2-7; d_gene: -; abundance: many; v_gene: TRBV15; CDR3aa: CATSIGLDLSYEQYF; CDR3nt: TGTGCCACCAGCATTGGACTGGACTTATCCTACGAGCAGTACTTC
j_gene: TRBJ1-6; d_gene: -; abundance: many; v_gene: TRBV4-2; CDR3aa: CASSQHGPNSPLHF; CDR3nt: TGTGCCAGCAGCCAACATGGACCAAATTCACCCCTCCACTTT
j_gene: TRBJ2-3; d_gene: -; abundance: many; v_gene: TRBV7-2; CDR3aa: CASSLVYGVADTQYF; CDR3nt: TGTGCCAGCAGCTTAGTTTACGGGGTCGCAGATACGCAGTATTTT
j_gene: TRBJ2-7; d_gene: -; abundance: -; v_gene: TRBV7-2; CDR3aa: CASSSTGRPVEQYF; CDR3nt: TGTGCCAGCAGCTCGACAGGACGTCCTGTCGAGCAGTACTTC
j_gene: TRBJ1-1; d_gene: -; abundance: many; v_gene: TRBV7-2; CDR3aa: CASSENTEAFF; CDR3nt: TGTGCCAGCAGCGAGAACACTGAAGCTTTCTTT
j_gene: TRBJ1-3; d_gene: TRBD1; abundance: -; v_gene: TRBV20-1; CDR3aa: CSARGTVRSGNTIYF; CDR3nt: TGCAGTGCTAGGGGGACAGTTCGCTCTGGAAACACCATATATTTT
j_gene: TRBJ2-3; d_gene: -; abundance: many; v_gene: TRBV29-1; CDR3aa: CSVVPGSTDTQYF; CDR3nt: TGCAGCGTTGTCCCGGGCAGCACAGATACGCAGTATTTT
j_gene: TRBJ2-7; d_gene: -; abundance: many; v_gene: TRBV28; CDR3aa: CASGQVTVRRVSYEQYF; CDR3nt: TGTGCCAGCGGACAAGTTACCGTCAGACGAGTCTCCTACGAGCAGTACTTC
j_gene: TRBJ2-3; d_gene: -; abundance: many; v_gene: TRBV12-3/TRBV12-4; CDR3aa: CASSSLDTQYF; CDR3nt: TGTGCCAGCAGTTCCCTCGATACGCAGTATTTT
j_gene: TRBJ2-7; d_gene: TRBD2; abundance: few; v_gene: TRBV12-3/TRBV12-4; CDR3aa: CASSFDWEGGAGEQYF; CDR3nt: TGTGCCAGCAGTTTCGACTGGGAGGGCGGGGCGGGGGAGCAGTACTTC